These 31 T cell receptor beta chains came from one sample sequenced in a study of blood T cells in healthy people across ages. A sample-barcoded 5' primer and a J-beta primer mix were used in a second PCR of about 7 to 12 cycles. TCRdb ran MiXCR on the 5' RACE reads and lists one entry per CDR3 protein. The sample holds around 1,000,000 distinct CDR3 sequences; roughly a quarter are singletons and the top ten take less than 0.85%. These same data were also listed under a study on T cells of mothers and their children.

The specimen sequenced was blood. The receptors were sampled from a girl aged 2-10 years in good health.

This clonotype was seen only a few times. The chain combines TRBV12-3 or TRBV12-4 with TRBJ2-5; 7 bases fit TRBD1. The J call could be wrong; TRBJ2-7 is a better fit for the DNA end. The CDR3 runs to 16 residues. The CDR3 bases are TGTGCCAGCGGTACATATAGGACAGGACGACCACCCGAGCAGTACTTC. It specifies CASGTYRTGRPPEQYF.

This clonotype appeared a few times. The chain uses TRBV12-5 and TRBJ2-1; a possible D gene is TRBD2 (5 bases). Trimming left V 5 bases short and J 5 bases short, with 16 bases between. Germline CDR1 and CDR2: LGHNT and FRNRAP. The CDR3 spans 15 residues. This CDR3 reads CASGPSGDSHNEQFF. DNA for the CDR3: TGTGCTAGTGGTCCCTCCGGGGATTCACACAATGAGCAGTTCTTC.

This clonotype was seen at least ten times. This chain uses TRBV9 with TRBJ2-7, with D possibly TRBD2 on 5 matching bases. CDR3 length: 13 residues. Germline V gene lookup returns CDR1 SGDLS and CDR2 YYNGEE. Deletions cut 2 bases from V and 3 bases from J, with 9 bases between. Here the CDR3 reads CASSVSGDYEQYF. The CDR3, as DNA: TGTGCCAGCAGCGTCTCCGGGGACTACGAGCAGTACTTC.

The V call is TRBV27, the J call TRBJ2-5; the match to TRBD2 covers 9 bases. The CDR3 runs 16 residues. The germline V gene encodes CDR1 MNHEY and CDR2 SMNVEV (reference sequence). With V trimmed by 1 base and J by 6 bases, 9 bases remained unmatched. The CDR3 DNA is TGTGCCAGCAGTTTATTCGGCGGGGGGGCCGAAAAGACCCAGTACTTC. Protein sequence: CASSLFGGGAEKTQYF.

This CDR3 is CASRKSGTGELFF. In nucleotides, the CDR3 is TGTGCCAGCAGGAAATCCGGAACCGGGGAGCTGTTTTTT. The chain uses TRBV7-2 and TRBJ2-2; D is undetermined. V was trimmed by 6 bases and J by 5 bases, leaving 10 bases between them. The CDR3 runs to 13 residues. In germline, CDR1 is SGHTA, CDR2 FQGNSA.

This clonotype occurred a few times. The V and J genes are TRBV20-1 and TRBJ2-5, with 8 bases that match TRBD1. The better agreement between TRBJ2-1 and the DNA end casts doubt on the J call. In germline, CDR1 is DFQATT, CDR2 SNEGSKA (reference sequence). This CDR3 has 15 amino acids. CDR3 protein: CSARDNVDRVGEQFF. In DNA, the CDR3 is TGCAGTGCTAGAGATAACGTGGACAGGGTTGGTGAGCAGTTCTTC.

The chain has TRBV20-1 and TRBJ2-3, with D perhaps matching TRBD2 (6 bases). The CDR3 has 14 residues. Between the trimmed V and J ends, which lost 6 bases and 1 base, there was a span of 14 bases. Germline CDR1 and CDR2: DFQATT and SNEGSKA (reference sequence). CDR3 DNA: TGCAGTGCCCCACTAGCATTGGGCACAGATACGCAGTATTTT. It codes for CSAPLALGTDTQYF.

This clonotype was seen only a few times. This sequence joins TRBV7-8 and TRBJ2-7; 9 nucleotides agree with TRBD1. The CDR3 contains 17 residues. CDR1 and CDR2 (germline): SGHVS, FQNEAQ. Trimming cost V 5 bases and J 1 base; bases outside gene matches: 12. Here the CDR3 DNA reads TGTGCCAGCAGCAACAGGGGGCGAGTATCGGGATCCTACGAGCAGTACTTC. The encoded protein is CASSNRGRVSGSYEQYF.

This rearrangement joins TRBV9 to TRBJ1-6; D is possibly TRBD1 (5 bases). The CDR3 runs 13 residues. Per the germline V gene, CDR1 is SGDLS and CDR2 is YYNGEE. Trimming shortened V by 3 bases and J by 8 bases, and 9 bases separated the two germline ends. CDR3 region: CASSALGDSPLHF. In DNA, the CDR3 is TGTGCCAGCAGCGCACTAGGGGATTCACCCCTCCACTTT. Full variable domain (rest looked up from reference TRBV9 and TRBJ1-6): DSGVTQTPKHLITATGQRVTLRCSPRSGDLSVYWYQQSLDQGLQFLIQYYNGEERAKGNILERFSAQQFPDLHSELNLSSLELGDSALYFCASSALGDSPLHFGNGTRLTVT.

This clonotype was counted only a few times. The genes are TRBV6-1 and TRBJ1-2; D ambiguous. V lost 6 bases, J lost 8 bases, and 16 bases lay in between. Per the germline V gene, CDR1 is MNHNS and CDR2 is SASEGT. The CDR3 sequence is 13 residues long. CDR3 coding DNA: TGTGCCAGCAGGCTAATCGAGATGGGAGGCTACACCTTC. Protein: CASRLIEMGGYTF.

Many counts were recorded for this clonotype. V gene TRBV5-1 combines with J gene TRBJ2-3; TRBD1 aligns across 10 bases. This CDR3 has 15 residues. Germline V lookup: CDR1 SGHRS, CDR2 YFSETQ. V was clipped by 3 bases and J by 12 bases; unmatched bases: 13. The chain's CDR3 is CASSSLRTGQGPQYF. Here the CDR3 DNA reads TGCGCCAGCAGCTCCTTGCGCACGGGACAGGGGCCACAGTATTTT.

This clonotype occurred a few times. The chain joins TRBV29-1 to TRBJ2-2; 9 bases fit TRBD1. J was trimmed by 0 bases and V by 5 bases; bases with no gene match: 7. The CDR3 runs 16 residues. From germline, CDR1 is SQVTM and CDR2 ANQGSEA. Written as DNA, the CDR3 is TGCAGCGTTCAATGGAGGGACAGGGCGAACACCGGGGAGCTGTTTTTT. Its protein product is CSVQWRDRANTGELFF.

The sample holds one count of this clonotype. The V gene is TRBV3-1, the J gene TRBJ2-1; the D is unclear. Germline CDR1 reads LGHDT; CDR2 reads YNNKEL (reference sequence). CDR3 length: 16 amino acids. With 4 bases removed from V and 0 bases from J, the gap between germline ends came to 13 bases. CDR3: CASSRTDRVSYNEQFF. CDR3 DNA: TGTGCCAGCAGCCGCACCGACCGGGTCTCCTACAATGAGCAGTTCTTC.

CDR3 protein: CATSDPAGAQGDEQFF. The CDR3 nucleotides read TGTGCCACCAGTGACCCAGCGGGGGCCCAAGGGGATGAGCAGTTCTTC. V gene TRBV24-1 combines with J gene TRBJ2-5, with TRBD2 matching 8 bases. The closer fit of TRBJ2-1 to the DNA end suggests the J call may be wrong. This CDR3 contains 16 residues. Germline V gene sequence: CDR1 KGHDR, CDR2 SFDVKD.

This chain joins TRBV12-3 or TRBV12-4 and TRBJ2-1; possible D gene TRBD2, 5 bases. V lost 6 bases and J 4 bases, leaving 13 bases between the germline ends. This CDR3 is built from 14 residues. CDR3 bases: TGTGCCAGCAGGAACGGTACTAGGTACAATGAGCAGTTCTTC. It encodes CASRNGTRYNEQFF.

The chain carries TRBV29-1 and TRBJ2-1; a possible D gene is TRBD2 (6 bases). Germline CDR1 reads SQVTM; CDR2 reads ANQGSEA. With 7 bases removed from V and 1 base from J, the gap between germline ends came to 14 bases. The CDR3 has 14 amino acids. The CDR3 loop is CSGRTIGSYNEQFF. CDR3 DNA sequence: TGCAGCGGGAGGACTATTGGGTCCTACAATGAGCAGTTCTTC.

The V call is TRBV3-1, the J call TRBJ1-5; D is unclear. V was shortened by 0 bases and J by 0 bases, with 6 bases between the two germline ends. Germline assignment: CDR1 LGHDT and CDR2 YNNKEL (reference sequence). The CDR3 consists of 15 residues. In DNA form, the CDR3 reads TGTGCCAGCAGCCAAGATCGGAATAGCAATCAGCCCCAGCATTTT. Protein product: CASSQDRNSNQPQHF.

This chain links TRBV12-3 or TRBV12-4 with TRBJ1-2; 7 bases fit TRBD1. V was clipped by 7 bases and J by 4 bases; unmatched bases: 9. This CDR3 spans 14 amino acids. The CDR3 sequence is CASTIETGPYGYTF. For the CDR3, the DNA is TGTGCCAGCACCATCGAGACAGGGCCCTATGGCTACACCTTC.

This clonotype was found a few times. V usage is TRBV7-6 and J usage is TRBJ1-4; the D gene is possibly TRBD1 (5 bases). The CDR3 totals 14 residues. The V and J ends lost 1 base and 13 bases respectively, with 16 bases between them. The germline CDR1 and CDR2 sequences are SGHVS and FNYEAQ. CDR3 DNA: TGTGCCAGCAGCTTAGTATGGGGCGATAGCGGACTGTTTTTT. This gives the protein CASSLVWGDSGLFF. The full variable domain, with the rest looked up from reference TRBV7-6 and TRBJ1-4, is GAGVSQSPRYKVTKRGQDVALRCDPISGHVSLYWYRQALGQGPEFLTYFNYEAQQDKSGLPNDRFSAERPEGSISTLTIQRTEQRDSAMYRCASSLVWGDSGLFFGSGTQLSVL.

This clonotype was recorded once. The V and J genes are TRBV20-1 and TRBJ1-1; no clear D gene. Trimming took off 3 bases at V and 4 bases at J, with 12 bases between the two ends. The CDR3 is 13 amino acids. Germline V CDR1 and CDR2: DFQATT, SNEGSKA (reference sequence). DNA for the CDR3: TGCAGTGCTAGCGGAGGTTTGATCACTGAAGCTTTCTTT. Protein product: CSASGGLITEAFF.

This clonotype showed up just once. The chain combines TRBV7-2 with TRBJ1-2, with D tentatively TRBD1 (5 bases). From germline, CDR1 is SGHTA and CDR2 FQGNSA. The CDR3 extends over 14 amino acids. V was cut by 2 bases and J by 8 bases, with 15 bases left in between. The DNA of the CDR3 is TGTGCCAGCAGCTTACGACAGCGGCAGTACGGCTACACCTTC. Translating it yields CASSLRQRQYGYTF.

This rearrangement joins TRBV12-3 or TRBV12-4 to TRBJ2-5, with D perhaps TRBD1 (6 bases). V lost 4 bases, J lost 1 base, and 13 bases lay in between. The CDR3 length is 15 residues. In DNA form, the CDR3 reads TGTGCCAGCAGTTCCGGACAGATCACCCAAGAGACCCAGTACTTC. It encodes CASSSGQITQETQYF.

This clonotype appeared a few times. This chain joins TRBV9 and TRBJ2-5; a possible D gene is TRBD2 (7 bases). Germline V gene lookup returns CDR1 SGDLS and CDR2 YYNGEE. The V gene lost 3 bases and the J gene lost 5 bases, with 14 bases spanning the gap. This CDR3 comprises 14 residues. In DNA form, the CDR3 reads TGTGCCAGCAGCGGTACTGCGGGGGCCGAGACCCAGTACTTC. It translates to CASSGTAGAETQYF.

The chain couples TRBV11-2 to TRBJ1-4; 9 nucleotides agree with TRBD1. The germline V gene encodes CDR1 SGHAT and CDR2 FQNNGV. The trim removed 5 bases at V and 8 bases at J, leaving 12 bases unmatched. The CDR3 extends over 16 amino acids. CDR3 protein: CASSELYRGREEKLFF. The CDR3 nucleotides read TGTGCCAGCAGCGAACTCTACAGGGGGCGGGAGGAAAAACTGTTTTTT.

This clonotype was recorded many times. V gene TRBV11-2 combines with J gene TRBJ2-7; tentatively, D is TRBD1 (6 bases). CDR1 is SGHAT and CDR2 is FQNNGV in the germline V gene. V was cut by 1 base and J by 2 bases, with 9 bases left in between. The CDR3 runs to 14 residues. The CDR3 DNA follows: TGTGCCAGCAGCTTAGGTCCAGGGGCCTACGAGCAGTACTTC. Its translation is CASSLGPGAYEQYF. Full variable domain (remainder filled in from reference TRBV11-2 and TRBJ2-7): EAGVAQSPRYKIIEKRQSVAFWCNPISGHATLYWYQQILGQGPKLLIQFQNNGVVDDSQLPKDRFSAERLKGVDSTLKIQPAKLEDSAVYLCASSLGPGAYEQYFGPGTRLTVT.

This chain uses TRBV7-9 with TRBJ2-2; the D is unclear. The CDR3 loop spans 12 amino acids. Germline CDR1 is SEHNR and CDR2 is FQNEAQ (reference sequence). Trimming pared 8 bases from V and 6 bases from J, leaving 10 bases between. CDR3 bases: TGTGCCAGCCGAGGCCCAGCCGGGGAGCTGTTTTTT. Protein: CASRGPAGELFF. The entire variable domain, with the rest obtained from reference TRBV7-9 and TRBJ2-2, is as follows: DTGVSQNPRHKITKRGQNVTFRCDPISEHNRLYWYRQTLGQGPEFLTYFQNEAQLEKSRLLSDRFSAERPKGSFSTLEIQRTEQGDSAMYLCASRGPAGELFFGEGSRLTVL.

This rearrangement joins TRBV6-5 to TRBJ2-6, with D perhaps TRBD1 or TRBD2 (5 bases each). Germline V gene data show CDR1 as MNHEY and CDR2 as SVGAGI. The length of the CDR3 is 17 residues. V was pared by 1 base and J by 0 bases, with 10 bases between. DNA for the CDR3: TGTGCCAGCAGTTACTTGAGGGGAACCTCTGGGGCCAACGTCCTGACTTTC. Protein product: CASSYLRGTSGANVLTF.

This clonotype was observed a handful of times. V and J are TRBV20-1 and TRBJ2-3; 7 nucleotides match TRBD2. From germline, CDR1 is DFQATT and CDR2 SNEGSKA (reference sequence). V trimming: 5 bases; J trimming: 0 bases; junction bases outside the gene matches: 5. The length of the CDR3 is 14 residues. CDR3 bases: TGCAGTGCTGGCTCCGGGGGGAGCACAGATACGCAGTATTTT. Translating it yields CSAGSGGSTDTQYF.

This clonotype occurred a few times. This chain uses TRBV28 with TRBJ1-2; the D gene is possibly TRBD1 (5 bases). The germline V and J ends were trimmed by 3 bases and 3 bases, with 14 bases remaining between them. The CDR3 has 15 amino acids. Looked up from germline, CDR1 is MDHEN and CDR2 is SYDVKM. CDR3 protein: CASSFQGILYYGYTF. CDR3 coding DNA: TGTGCCAGCAGTTTCCAGGGAATATTGTACTATGGCTACACCTTC.

The V gene is TRBV14, the J gene TRBJ2-7, with 10 bases identical to TRBD1. The V segment lost 4 bases and the J segment 4 bases; nucleotides outside the gene matches: 7. CDR3 length: 15 residues. CDR1 and CDR2 from the germline V gene are SGHDN and FVKESK. Written as DNA, the CDR3 is TGTGCCAGCAGCCTACGACAGGGGGCGATTTACGAGCAGTACTTC. Protein: CASSLRQGAIYEQYF.

The chain is built from TRBV7-3 and TRBJ2-1, with TRBD1 identical over 11 bases. Germline V gene data show CDR1 as SGHTA and CDR2 as FQGTGA. V shed 5 bases, J shed 5 bases, and the junction held 11 bases outside the gene matches. The CDR3 is 17 amino acids. The CDR3 sequence: CASSQTPDRGPDNEQFF. The CDR3, as DNA: TGTGCCAGCAGCCAAACCCCGGACAGGGGGCCTGACAATGAGCAGTTCTTC.